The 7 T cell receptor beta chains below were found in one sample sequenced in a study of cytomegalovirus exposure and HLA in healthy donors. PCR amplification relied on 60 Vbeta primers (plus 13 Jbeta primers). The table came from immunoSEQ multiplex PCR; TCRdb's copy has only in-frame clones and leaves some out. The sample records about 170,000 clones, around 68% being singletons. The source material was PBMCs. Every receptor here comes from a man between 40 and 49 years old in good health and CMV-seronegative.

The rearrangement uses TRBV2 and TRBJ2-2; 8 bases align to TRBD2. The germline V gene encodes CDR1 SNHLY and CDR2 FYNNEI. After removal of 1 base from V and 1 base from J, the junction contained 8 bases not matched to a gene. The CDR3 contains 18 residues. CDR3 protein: CASSEDGGLGGNTGELFF. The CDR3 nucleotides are TGTGCCAGCAGTGAAGATGGGGGACTAGGCGGGAACACCGGGGAGCTGTTTTTT.

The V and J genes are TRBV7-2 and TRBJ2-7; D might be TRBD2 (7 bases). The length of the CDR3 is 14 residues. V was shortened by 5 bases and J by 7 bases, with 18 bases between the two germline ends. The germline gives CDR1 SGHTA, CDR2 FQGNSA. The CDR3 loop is CASSGRGGAGEQYF. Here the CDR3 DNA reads TGTGCCAGCAGCGGCCGTGGGGGGGCGGGTGAGCAGTACTTC.

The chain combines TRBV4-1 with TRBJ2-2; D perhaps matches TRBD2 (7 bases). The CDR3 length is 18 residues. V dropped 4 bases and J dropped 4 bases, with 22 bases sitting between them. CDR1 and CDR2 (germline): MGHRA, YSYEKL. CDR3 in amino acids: CASSRQPLGGGITGELFF. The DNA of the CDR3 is TGCGCCAGCAGCCGTCAGCCCCTAGGGGGGGGGATCACCGGGGAGCTGTTTTTT.

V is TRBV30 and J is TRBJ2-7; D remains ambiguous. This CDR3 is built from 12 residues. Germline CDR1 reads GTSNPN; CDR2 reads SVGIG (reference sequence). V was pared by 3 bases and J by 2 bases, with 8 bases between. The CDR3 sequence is CAWRHSPYEQYF. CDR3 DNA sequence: TGTGCCTGGAGGCACAGTCCCTACGAGCAGTACTTC.

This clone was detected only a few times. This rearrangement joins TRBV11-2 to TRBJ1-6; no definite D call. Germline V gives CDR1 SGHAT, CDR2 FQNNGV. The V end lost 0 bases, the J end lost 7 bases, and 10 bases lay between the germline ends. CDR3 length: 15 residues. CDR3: CASSLDSGWNSPLHF. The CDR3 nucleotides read TGTGCCAGCAGCTTAGATTCCGGGTGGAATTCACCCCTCCACTTT.

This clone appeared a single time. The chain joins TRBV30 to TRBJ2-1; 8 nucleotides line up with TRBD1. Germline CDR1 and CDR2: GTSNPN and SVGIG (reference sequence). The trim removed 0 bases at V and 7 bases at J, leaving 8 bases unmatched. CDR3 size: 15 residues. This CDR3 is CAWSVMDRDVNEQFF. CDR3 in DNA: TGTGCCTGGAGTGTAATGGACAGGGATGTAAATGAGCAGTTCTTC.

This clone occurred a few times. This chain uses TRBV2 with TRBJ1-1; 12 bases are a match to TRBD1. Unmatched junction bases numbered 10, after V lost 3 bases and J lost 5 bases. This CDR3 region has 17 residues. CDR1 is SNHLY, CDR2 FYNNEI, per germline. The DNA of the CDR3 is TGTGCCAGCAGTGAGGGCGGGACAGGGGGCTGGGTTACTGAAGCTTTCTTT. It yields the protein CASSEGGTGGWVTEAFF. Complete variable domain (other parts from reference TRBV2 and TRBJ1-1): EPEVTQTPSHQVTQMGQEVILRCVPISNHLYFYWYRQILGQKVEFLVSFYNNEISEKSEIFDDQFSVERPDGSNFTLKIRSTKLEDSAMYFCASSEGGTGGWVTEAFFGQGTRLTVV.